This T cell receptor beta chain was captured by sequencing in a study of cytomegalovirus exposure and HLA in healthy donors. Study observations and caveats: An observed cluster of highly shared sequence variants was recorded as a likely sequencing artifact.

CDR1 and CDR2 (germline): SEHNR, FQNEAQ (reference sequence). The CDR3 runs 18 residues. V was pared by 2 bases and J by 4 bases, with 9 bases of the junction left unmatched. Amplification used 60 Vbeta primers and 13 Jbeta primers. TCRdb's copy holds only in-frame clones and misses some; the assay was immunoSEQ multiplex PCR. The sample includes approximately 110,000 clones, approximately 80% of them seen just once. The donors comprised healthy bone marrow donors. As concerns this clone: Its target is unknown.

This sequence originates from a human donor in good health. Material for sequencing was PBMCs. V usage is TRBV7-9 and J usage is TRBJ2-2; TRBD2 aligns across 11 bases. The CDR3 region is CASSLPPRLAGTTGELFF. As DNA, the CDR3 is TGTGCCAGCAGCTTACCGCCAAGACTAGCGGGAACCACCGGGGAGCTGTTTTTT.